The TCR beta chain under discussion was sequenced for a study of T cells in Graves' hyperthyroidism and ophthalmopathy. Amplification targeted TCR beta CDR3 regions from RNA transcripts. An initial round of RT-PCR targeting the TCR CDR3 relied on the HTBI primer set. From the multiplex PCR reads, TCRdb called clonotypes with MiXCR, one entry per CDR3 protein. The sample comprises around 690,000 distinct CDR3 sequences, roughly 20% of which are singletons, and more than 30% rests with the top ten. This CDR3 contains 14 residues. V was shortened by 3 bases and J by 10 bases, with 16 bases between the two germline ends. Germline V gives CDR1 LNHDA, CDR2 SQIVND (reference sequence).

Sequenced input: blood. The clonotype was recovered from a young man with Graves' ophthalmopathy. J is TRBJ2-1 and V is TRBV19; TRBD2 is a possible D gene (6 bases). CDR3 nucleotide sequence: TGTGCCAGTAGTATCAGGAGCTCGGGAGCGGAGCAGTTCTTC. It specifies CASSIRSSGAEQFF.